These 17 T cell receptor beta chains were sequenced from one sample in a study of blood T cells in healthy people across ages. Alongside a J-beta primer mix, a sample-barcoded 5' primer served in a second PCR lasting about 7 to 12 cycles. TCRdb reprocessed the 5' RACE reads via MiXCR and lists one record per CDR3 protein. This table holds 1,500,000 or so distinct CDR3 sequences, less than 45% found once. The sample taken for sequencing was blood. Receptors originate from a woman younger than 35 in good health.

This clonotype was seen only a few times. This sequence joins TRBV24-1 and TRBJ2-1; D is ambiguous. V shed 3 bases and J shed 6 bases, with 11 bases lying between them. The CDR3 loop spans 14 amino acids. Germline CDR1 is KGHDR and CDR2 is SFDVKD. CDR3 bases: TGTGCCACCAGTGATCCCCCTGGAGCCAATGAGCAGTTCTTC. This codes for CATSDPPGANEQFF.

This clonotype came up a few times. The gene calls are TRBV24-1 and TRBJ2-2; D gene unclear. The V end was cut by 0 bases, the J end by 1 base, with 5 bases between. The CDR3 spans 15 residues. CDR1 is KGHDR, CDR2 SFDVKD, per germline. CDR3 sequence: CATSDLRENTGELFF. The CDR3 DNA is TGTGCCACCAGTGATTTGCGCGAGAACACCGGGGAGCTGTTTTTT.

The V and J genes are TRBV20-1 and TRBJ1-1, with a possible D match to TRBD1 (6 bases). The germline CDR1 and CDR2 sequences are DFQATT and SNEGSKA (reference sequence). This CDR3 spans 13 amino acids. Trimming shortened V by 6 bases and J by 1 base, and 12 bases separated the two germline ends. CDR3 DNA: TGCAGTGCCGGATCACAGGGGAACACTGAAGCTTTCTTT. It translates to CSAGSQGNTEAFF.

This clonotype has just a few counts. This chain links TRBV7-2 with TRBJ1-6; no firm D call. CDR3 length: 13 residues. Trimming left V 4 bases short and J 9 bases short, with 10 bases between. From germline, CDR1 is SGHTA and CDR2 FQGNSA. The CDR3 region has the DNA TGTGCCAGCAGCTCGGTTGAGGGTTCACCCCTCCACTTT. It codes for CASSSVEGSPLHF. Using reference TRBV7-2 and TRBJ1-6 for the parts outside the CDR3, the full variable domain is GAGVSQSPSNKVTEKGKDVELRCDPISGHTALYWYRQSLGQGLEFLIYFQGNSAPDKSGLPSDRFSAERTGGSVSTLTIQRTQQEDSAVYLCASSSVEGSPLHFGNGTRLTVT.

This sequence joins TRBV20-1 and TRBJ2-7; the D is unclear. Germline CDR1 is DFQATT and CDR2 is SNEGSKA (reference sequence). The CDR3 totals 14 residues. V lost 5 bases and J 2 bases, leaving 16 bases between the germline ends. The CDR3 DNA sequence: TGCAGTGCTCCCGGGTCCTTTCTCCCCTACGAGCAGTACTTC. Translated, it gives CSAPGSFLPYEQYF.

This clonotype was counted between two and nine times. The V call is TRBV7-8, the J call TRBJ1-1; perhaps TRBD1 as D (6 bases). Germline V lookup: CDR1 SGHVS, CDR2 FQNEAQ. The CDR3 extends over 13 amino acids. The V and J ends lost 5 bases and 3 bases respectively, with 10 bases between them. CDR3 bases: TGTGCCAGCAGCGGCAGGGGCCACACTGAAGCTTTCTTT. It translates to CASSGRGHTEAFF.

This clonotype was seen a few times. This chain links TRBV6-2 or TRBV6-3 with TRBJ1-4; D is possibly TRBD1 (5 bases). Germline CDR1 is MNHEY and CDR2 is SVGEGT. Trimming left V 0 bases short and J 4 bases short, with 12 bases between. The CDR3 runs 16 residues. CDR3: CASSYSSTDYNEKLFF. The DNA for the CDR3 is TGTGCCAGCAGTTACTCCTCGACAGACTATAATGAAAAACTGTTTTTT.

This clonotype was recorded a few times. The genes are TRBV12-3 or TRBV12-4 and TRBJ2-1; 7 bases fit TRBD2. This CDR3 is 15 amino acids long. J lost 6 bases, V lost 1 base, and 6 bases had no gene match. CDR3 in DNA: TGTGCCAGCAGTTTAGGCGGGAGTGGGTTCAATGAGCAGTTCTTC. It encodes CASSLGGSGFNEQFF.

A few counts support this clonotype. The chain uses TRBV20-1 and TRBJ1-6; TRBD1 aligns across 7 bases. Germline CDR1 reads DFQATT; CDR2 reads SNEGSKA (reference sequence). V was pared by 1 base and J by 7 bases, with 7 bases of the junction left unmatched. CDR3 length equals 15 residues. CDR3 sequence reads: CSARGTGTANSPLHF. Here the CDR3 DNA reads TGCAGTGCTAGAGGAACCGGGACAGCAAATTCACCCCTCCACTTT.

For this clonotype: At one end, the junction sequence differs from germline, possibly due to a read error. This chain connects TRBV7-2 to TRBJ1-3, with D tentatively TRBD1 (5 bases). This CDR3 comprises 16 residues. Germline V gene sequence: CDR1 SGHTA, CDR2 FQGNSA. The CDR3 loop reads CVSSLVAGLRGNTIYF. CDR3 sequence (DNA): TGTGTCAGCAGCTTAGTTGCAGGGCTCCGTGGAAACACCATATATTTT.

The sample holds a few counts of this clonotype. J is TRBJ2-1 and V is TRBV4-2, with unresolved D. The germline CDR1 and CDR2 sequences are LGHNA and YNFKEQ. The V and J ends lost 1 base and 2 bases respectively, with 9 bases between them. This CDR3 has 15 amino acids. The CDR3 DNA reads as TGTGCCAGCAGCCAAGTGGCGGATCCCTACAATGAGCAGTTCTTC. Protein: CASSQVADPYNEQFF.

The CDR3 DNA reads TGTGCCAGCTCACCGTACCGGGACCAGGGATCTTATGGCTACACCTTC. Protein product: CASSPYRDQGSYGYTF. The chain couples TRBV18 to TRBJ1-2; D possibly corresponds to TRBD1 (5 bases). This CDR3 is built from 16 residues. The V end lost 3 bases, the J end lost 5 bases, and 19 bases lay between the germline ends. In germline, CDR1 is KGHSH, CDR2 LQKENI.

This clonotype has ten or more counts. The V call is TRBV6-6, the J call TRBJ2-7; 7 bases agree with TRBD1. This CDR3 region has 16 residues. V shed 2 bases and J 2 bases; nucleotides not matched to a gene: 9. Germline CDR1 reads MNHNY; CDR2 reads SVGAGI (reference sequence). The CDR3 reads CASSYRLQGYTYEQYF. In DNA form, the CDR3 reads TGTGCCAGCAGTTACCGACTACAGGGGTACACCTACGAGCAGTACTTC.

The chain is built from TRBV7-9 and TRBJ2-5; weak D call: TRBD1 (6 bases). V lost 5 bases and J 5 bases, leaving 18 bases between the germline ends. Germline loops: CDR1 SEHNR, CDR2 FQNEAQ (reference sequence). This CDR3 has 15 amino acids. The CDR3 DNA reads as TGTGCCAGCAGCCCCGGACAGTCAGGGTTTGAGACCCAGTACTTC. Translating gives CASSPGQSGFETQYF.

This clonotype was found a few times. The chain is built from TRBV10-3 and TRBJ2-1; D gene uncertain. In germline, CDR1 is ENHRY, CDR2 SYGVKD. Trimming removed 0 bases from V and 6 bases from J, with 6 bases in between. CDR3 size: 13 residues. The CDR3 here is CAISESVPNEQFF. In DNA, the CDR3 is TGTGCCATCAGTGAGTCAGTCCCCAATGAGCAGTTCTTC.

This clonotype was seen a few times. The chain has TRBV7-3 and TRBJ2-1, with 7 bases that match TRBD2. V lost 1 base, J lost 6 bases, and 6 bases stayed unmatched. Germline lookup yields CDR1 SGHTA and CDR2 FQGTGA. The CDR3 runs to 15 residues. This CDR3 reads CASSLIPGLVNEQFF. The DNA of the CDR3 is TGTGCCAGCAGCTTAATTCCCGGACTAGTCAATGAGCAGTTCTTC.

The rearrangement uses TRBV28 and TRBJ1-1; D possibly corresponds to TRBD1 (5 bases). The germline V gene encodes CDR1 MDHEN and CDR2 SYDVKM. CDR3 length equals 14 residues. V gave up 1 base and J gave up 2 bases, with 8 bases separating them. DNA for the CDR3: TGTGCCAGCAGTTTATTGACAGTCAACACTGAAGCTTTCTTT. Its translation is CASSLLTVNTEAFF.